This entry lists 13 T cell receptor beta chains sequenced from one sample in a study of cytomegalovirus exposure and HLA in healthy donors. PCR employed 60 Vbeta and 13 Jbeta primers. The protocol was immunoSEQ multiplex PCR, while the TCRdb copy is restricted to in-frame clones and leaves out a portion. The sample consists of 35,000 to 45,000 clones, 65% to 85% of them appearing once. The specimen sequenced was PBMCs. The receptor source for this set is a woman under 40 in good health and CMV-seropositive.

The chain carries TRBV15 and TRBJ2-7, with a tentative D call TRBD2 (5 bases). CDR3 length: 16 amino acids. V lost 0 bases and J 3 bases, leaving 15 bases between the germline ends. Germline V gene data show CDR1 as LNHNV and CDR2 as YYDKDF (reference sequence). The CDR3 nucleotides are TGTGCCACCAGCAGAGATTTGCCAGTCGGGGTCTACGAGCAGTACTTC. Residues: CATSRDLPVGVYEQYF. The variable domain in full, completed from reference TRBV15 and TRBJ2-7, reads DAMVIQNPRYQVTQFGKPVTLSCSQTLNHNVMYWYQQKSSQAPKLLFHYYDKDFNNEADTPDNFQSRRPNTSFCFLDIRSPGLGDTAMYLCATSRDLPVGVYEQYFGPGTRLTVT.

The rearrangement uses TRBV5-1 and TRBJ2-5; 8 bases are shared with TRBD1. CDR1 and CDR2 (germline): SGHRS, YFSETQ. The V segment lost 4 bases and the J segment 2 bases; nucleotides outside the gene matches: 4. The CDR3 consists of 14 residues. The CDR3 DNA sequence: TGCGCCAGCAGCCTCCAGGGGGCTCAAGAGACCCAGTACTTC. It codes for CASSLQGAQETQYF.

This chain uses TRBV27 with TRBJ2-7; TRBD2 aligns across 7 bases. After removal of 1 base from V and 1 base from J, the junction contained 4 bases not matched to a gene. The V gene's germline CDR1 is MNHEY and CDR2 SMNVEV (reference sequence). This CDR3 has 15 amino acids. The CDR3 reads CASSLFASGSYEQYF. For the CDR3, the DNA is TGTGCCAGCAGTTTATTTGCTAGCGGTTCCTACGAGCAGTACTTC.

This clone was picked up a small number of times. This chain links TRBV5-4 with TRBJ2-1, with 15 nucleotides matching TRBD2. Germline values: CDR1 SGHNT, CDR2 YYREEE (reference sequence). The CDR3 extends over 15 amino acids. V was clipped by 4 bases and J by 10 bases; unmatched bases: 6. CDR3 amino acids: CASSEGLAGGREQFF. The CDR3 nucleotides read TGTGCCAGCAGCGAAGGACTAGCGGGAGGGCGGGAGCAGTTCTTC.

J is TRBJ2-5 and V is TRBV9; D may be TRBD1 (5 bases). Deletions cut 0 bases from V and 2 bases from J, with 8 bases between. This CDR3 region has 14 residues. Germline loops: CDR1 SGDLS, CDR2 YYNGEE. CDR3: CASSVEGNQETQYF. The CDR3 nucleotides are TGTGCCAGCAGCGTAGAGGGGAATCAAGAGACCCAGTACTTC.

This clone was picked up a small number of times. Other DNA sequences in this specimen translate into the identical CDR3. Written as DNA, the CDR3 is TGTGCCAGCAGCTTCCCCCAAACAGGTCTGAACACTGAAGCTTTCTTT. Translation gives CASSFPQTGLNTEAFF. The J gene is TRBJ1-1, the V gene TRBV7-8; tentative D call: TRBD1 (5 bases). The CDR3 totals 16 residues. Trimming removed 3 bases from V and 0 bases from J, with 14 bases in between. CDR1 SGHVS and CDR2 FQNEAQ come from the germline V gene.

CDR3 residues: CASSTLAGAIYEQYF. Here the CDR3 DNA reads TGTGCCAGCAGTACACTAGCGGGAGCCATCTACGAGCAGTACTTC. V gene TRBV28 combines with J gene TRBJ2-7, with 11 bases identical to TRBD2. The germline gives CDR1 MDHEN, CDR2 SYDVKM. The CDR3 loop spans 15 amino acids. V shed 5 bases and J 3 bases; nucleotides not matched to a gene: 6.

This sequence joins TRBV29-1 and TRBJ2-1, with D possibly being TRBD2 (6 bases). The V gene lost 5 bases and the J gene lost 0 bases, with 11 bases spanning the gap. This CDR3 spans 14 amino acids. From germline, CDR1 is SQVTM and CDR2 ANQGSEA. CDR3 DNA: TGCAGCGTTCGACTAGGGAGCTCCTACAATGAGCAGTTCTTC. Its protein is CSVRLGSSYNEQFF.

The CDR3 DNA reads TGTGCCAGCGGTCCTGAGGGGGTTTTAGTCGACGAGCAGTACTTC. Translating it yields CASGPEGVLVDEQYF. The chain couples TRBV6-5 to TRBJ2-7, with D possibly matching TRBD1 (6 bases). The CDR3 loop spans 15 amino acids. Germline values: CDR1 MNHEY, CDR2 SVGAGI. V gave up 8 bases and J gave up 5 bases, with 22 bases separating them.

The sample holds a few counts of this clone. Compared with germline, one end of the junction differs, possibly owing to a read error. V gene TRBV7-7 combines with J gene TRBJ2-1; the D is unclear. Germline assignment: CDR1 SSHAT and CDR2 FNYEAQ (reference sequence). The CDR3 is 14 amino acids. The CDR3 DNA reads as TGTGCTAGCAGCTTAGATGGCCGTAACAATGAGCAGTTCTTC. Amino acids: CASSLDGRNNEQFF.

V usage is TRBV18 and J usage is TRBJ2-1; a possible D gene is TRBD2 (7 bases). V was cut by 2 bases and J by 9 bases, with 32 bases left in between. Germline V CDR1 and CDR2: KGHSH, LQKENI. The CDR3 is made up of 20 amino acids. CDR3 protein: CASSPFENTGSPGGGGEQFF. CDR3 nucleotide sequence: TGTGCCAGCTCACCATTCGAAAATACAGGGAGTCCTGGTGGCGGGGGTGAGCAGTTCTTC. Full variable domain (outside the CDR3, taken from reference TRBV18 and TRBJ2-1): NAGVMQNPRHLVRRRGQEARLRCSPMKGHSHVYWYRQLPEEGLKFMVYLQKENIIDESGMPKERFSAEFPKEGPSILRIQQVVRGDSAAYFCASSPFENTGSPGGGGEQFFGPGTRLTVL.

CDR3 in amino acids: CASSKNTEAFF. In DNA, the CDR3 is TGTGCCAGTAGCAAGAACACTGAAGCTTTCTTT. V gene TRBV19 combines with J gene TRBJ1-1, with D unclear. This CDR3 is 11 amino acids long. Looked up from germline, CDR1 is LNHDA and CDR2 is SQIVND (reference sequence). V lost 6 bases to trimming and J lost 1 base, with 3 bases between them. Combining the CDR3 with reference TRBV19 and TRBJ1-1 gives the whole variable domain DGGITQSPKYLFRKEGQNVTLSCEQNLNHDAMYWYRQDPGQGLRLIYYSQIVNDFQKGDIAEGYSVSREKKESFPLTVTSAQKNPTAFYLCASSKNTEAFFGQGTRLTVV.

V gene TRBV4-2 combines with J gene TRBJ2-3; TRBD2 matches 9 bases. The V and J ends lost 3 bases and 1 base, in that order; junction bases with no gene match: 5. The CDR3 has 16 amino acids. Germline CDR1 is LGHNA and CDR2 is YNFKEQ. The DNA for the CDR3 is TGTGCCAGCAGCCAGATAGCGGGAGTCGGCACAGATACGCAGTATTTT. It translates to CASSQIAGVGTDTQYF.